The present T cell receptor beta chain was sequenced within a study of T cell repertoires in cytomegalovirus infection (dated by TCRdb to the late 2010s). About the investigation overall: The HLA type of each donor mattered for the analysis, because public TCR beta signatures pointed to carriage of CMV infection along with the matching HLA type. Paper-wide results and their limitations: The ex vivo response was dominated by HLA-C-restricted CMV-specific TCR beta clonotypes, which also provided the single most frequent clonotype in two of eight donors. Cumulative frequency of public TCR beta family members discriminated carriers of CMV infection plus the relevant HLA type in this cohort and an independent 352-donor cohort.

For sequencing, an Illumina HiSeq 1500 was employed. TCRdb's own reprocessing of the public reads used fastp at Q25 and MiXCR and kept productive beta chains. A single entry per CDR3 protein holds the most common genes and DNA from its merged rows. The sample profile shows roughly 230,000 distinct CDR3 sequences; about 5.9% of them were found once. Around 6.5% of the sample rests with the top ten. This clonotype has ten or more counts. Its specific antigen is unknown. Base qualities are not at hand, and no much larger clone is one base apart. The clonotype originates from a human donor in good health (CMV status not recorded). Some clones in this sample may be carry-over from other donors' samples. The sample was PBMCs.

In nucleotide form, the sequence is TGCAGTGCTAGGTCGGTTGAGGGTGGCTACACCTTC. The encoded protein is CSARSVEGGYTF. The V and J genes are TRBV20-1 and TRBJ1-2, with the D gene not confidently named. V sheds 3 bases and J sheds 7 bases, leaving 12 bases between their ends. The germline V gene (reference sequence) provides CDR1 DFQATT and CDR2 SNEGSKA. The CDR3 spans 12 residues, from the cysteine through the phenylalanine. Solely the CDR3 DNA is kept, with 36 bases framed from the first base.